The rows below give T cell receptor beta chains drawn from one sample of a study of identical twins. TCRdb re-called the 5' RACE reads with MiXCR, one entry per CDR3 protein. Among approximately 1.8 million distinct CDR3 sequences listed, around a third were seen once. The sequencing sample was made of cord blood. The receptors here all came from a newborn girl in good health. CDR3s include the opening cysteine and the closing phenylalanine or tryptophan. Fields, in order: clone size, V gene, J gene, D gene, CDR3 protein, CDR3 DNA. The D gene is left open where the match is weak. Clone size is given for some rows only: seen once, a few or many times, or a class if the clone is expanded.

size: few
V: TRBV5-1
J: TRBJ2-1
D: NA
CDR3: CASSPRRAGNYNEQFF
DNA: TGCGCCAGCAGCCCCCGAAGGGCGGGGAACTACAATGAGCAGTTCTTC

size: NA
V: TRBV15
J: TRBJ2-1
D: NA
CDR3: CATCRVGKNEQFF
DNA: TGTGCCACCTGCAGAGTGGGGAAGAATGAGCAGTTCTTC

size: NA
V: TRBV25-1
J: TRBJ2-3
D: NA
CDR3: CASSELGTIPTDTQYF
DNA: TGTGCCAGCAGTGAGCTCGGGACAATCCCCACAGATACGCAGTATTTT

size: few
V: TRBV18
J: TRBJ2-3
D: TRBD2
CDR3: CASSPPTSGGATDTQYF
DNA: TGTGCCAGCTCACCACCGACTAGCGGGGGGGCCACAGATACGCAGTATTTT

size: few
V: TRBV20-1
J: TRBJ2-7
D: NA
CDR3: CSARDTAGYEQYF
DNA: TGCAGTGCTAGAGATACGGCAGGTTACGAGCAGTACTTC

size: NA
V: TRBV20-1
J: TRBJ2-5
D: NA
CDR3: CSAVRGSQETQYF
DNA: TGCAGTGCCGTCAGGGGCTCCCAAGAGACCCAGTACTTC

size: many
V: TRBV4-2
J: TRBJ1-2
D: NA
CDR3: CASSQESGNYGYTF
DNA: TGTGCCAGCAGCCAAGAGTCTGGGAACTATGGCTACACCTTC

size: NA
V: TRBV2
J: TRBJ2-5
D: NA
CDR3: CASGLGTSQETQYF
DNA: TGTGCCAGCGGACTGGGGACTTCTCAAGAGACCCAGTACTTC

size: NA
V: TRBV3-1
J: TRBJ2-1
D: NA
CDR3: CASSPRDRGSYNERFF
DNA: TGTGCCAGCAGCCCCCGGGACCGCGGGTCCTACAATGAGCGGTTCTTC

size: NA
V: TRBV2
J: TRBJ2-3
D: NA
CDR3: CACRIGTSTDTQYF
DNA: TGTGCCTGCAGGATAGGGACTTCCACAGATACGCAGTATTTT

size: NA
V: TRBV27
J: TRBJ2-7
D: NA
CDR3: CASKSGWNEQYF
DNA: TGTGCCAGCAAATCAGGGTGGAATGAGCAGTACTTC

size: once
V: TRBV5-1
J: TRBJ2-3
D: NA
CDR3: CASSLGGSLGTDTQYF
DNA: TGCGCCAGCAGCTTGGGAGGGTCACTAGGCACAGATACGCAGTATTTT

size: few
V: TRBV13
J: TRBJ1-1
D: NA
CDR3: CASSLVGGLHTEAFF
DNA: TGTGCCAGCAGCTTAGTGGGGGGATTGCACACTGAAGCTTTCTTT

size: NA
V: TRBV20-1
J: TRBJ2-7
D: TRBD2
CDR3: CSARLAGMNEQYF
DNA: TGCAGTGCTAGGCTAGCGGGGATGAACGAGCAGTACTTC

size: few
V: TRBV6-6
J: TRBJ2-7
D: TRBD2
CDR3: CASNKRGEEQYF
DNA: TGTGCCAGCAACAAGCGGGGGGAAGAGCAGTACTTC

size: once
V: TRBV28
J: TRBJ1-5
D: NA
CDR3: CASSKDRGKGSNQPQHF
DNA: TGTGCCAGCAGTAAAGATCGAGGGAAGGGGAGCAATCAGCCCCAGCATTTT

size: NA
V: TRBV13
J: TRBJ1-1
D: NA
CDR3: CASSFEAGGIGTEAFF
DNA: TGTGCCAGCAGCTTTGAGGCGGGGGGAATAGGCACTGAAGCTTTCTTT